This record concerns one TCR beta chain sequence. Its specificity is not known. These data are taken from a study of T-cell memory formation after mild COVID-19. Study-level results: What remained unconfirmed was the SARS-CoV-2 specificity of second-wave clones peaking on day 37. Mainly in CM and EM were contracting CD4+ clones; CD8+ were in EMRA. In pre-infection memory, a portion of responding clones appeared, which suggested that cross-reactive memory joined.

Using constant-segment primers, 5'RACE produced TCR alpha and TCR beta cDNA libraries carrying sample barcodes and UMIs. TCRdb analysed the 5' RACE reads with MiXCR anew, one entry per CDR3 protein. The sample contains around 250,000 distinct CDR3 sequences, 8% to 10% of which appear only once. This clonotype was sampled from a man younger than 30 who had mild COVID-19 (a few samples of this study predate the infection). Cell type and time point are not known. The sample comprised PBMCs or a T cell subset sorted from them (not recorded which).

Written as DNA, the CDR3 is TGTGCCAGCAGGCATATTGCGGGTAATGGCTACACCTTC. Protein: CASRHIAGNGYTF. The V call is TRBV3-1, the J call TRBJ1-2, with no clear D. V lost 6 bases and J 6 bases, leaving 14 bases between the germline ends. Germline CDR1 reads LGHDT; CDR2 reads YNNKEL (reference sequence). The CDR3 has 13 residues. The complete variable domain, with remaining parts taken from reference TRBV3-1 and TRBJ1-2, reads DTAVSQTPKYLVTQMGNDKSIKCEQNLGHDTMYWYKQDSKKFLKIMFSYNNKELIINETVPNRFSPKSPDKAHLNLHINSLELGDSAVYFCASRHIAGNGYTFGSGTRLTVV.